The present entry profiles one T cell receptor beta chain with its context. The record originates from a study of cytotoxic CD8 clonotypes in ibrutinib-treated CLL. A 1 in 200,000 to 1 in 1 million T cell depth was the sequencing target. This table comes from immunoSEQ multiplex PCR, and its TCRdb copy is limited to in-frame clones, with some not included. In the table there are around 25,000 clones, roughly 70% of which are singletons. CDR1 and CDR2 (germline): LNHNV, YYDKDF (reference sequence). V dropped 0 bases and J dropped 5 bases, with 10 bases sitting between them. The CDR3 runs to 15 residues.

The sequence derives from a human donor with chronic lymphocytic leukemia. The chain combines TRBV15 with TRBJ1-4; D gene ambiguous. The sample in question was PBMCs, obtained after 24 months of ibrutinib treatment. CDR3 sequence: CATSRDPSQNEKLFF. The CDR3, as DNA: TGTGCCACCAGCAGAGATCCCTCGCAGAATGAAAAACTGTTTTTT. Based on the CDR3 plus reference TRBV15 and TRBJ1-4, the full variable domain is DAMVIQNPRYQVTQFGKPVTLSCSQTLNHNVMYWYQQKSSQAPKLLFHYYDKDFNNEADTPDNFQSRRPNTSFCFLDIRSPGLGDTAMYLCATSRDPSQNEKLFFGSGTQLSVL.